A single sample is the source of the 20 T cell receptor beta chains below, sequenced in a study of OX40 agonist ivuxolimab in advanced cancers. Some clones are missing from TCRdb's copy, which holds only in-frame ones; the method was immunoSEQ multiplex PCR. The sample lists more than 85,000 clones; 91% were seen once. Sequenced here: CD4+ or CD8+ T cells sorted from blood, sampled in a trial of the OX40 agonist ivuxolimab. The receptors stem from an adult with an advanced solid tumor such as melanoma, head and neck, liver or kidney cancer.

V and J are TRBV6-5 and TRBJ2-1, with 8 bases fitting TRBD1. Trimming removed 4 bases from V and 6 bases from J; junction bases left unmatched: 5. This CDR3 has 14 residues. The germline gives CDR1 MNHEY, CDR2 SVGAGI. This CDR3 reads CASSLDRVGNEQFF. In DNA, the CDR3 is TGTGCCAGCAGTTTGGACAGGGTGGGCAATGAGCAGTTCTTC.

The genes are TRBV7-9 and TRBJ2-7; the D gene is possibly TRBD1 (6 bases). Germline V gene data show CDR1 as SEHNR and CDR2 as FQNEAQ (reference sequence). The V end was cut by 5 bases, the J end by 9 bases, with 17 bases between. This CDR3 has 13 residues. The CDR3 DNA reads TGTGCCAGCAGCCGAGACACAGGGTCGCGGCAGTACTTC. Protein product: CASSRDTGSRQYF.

The V call is TRBV7-2, the J call TRBJ1-1, with D hard to call. The CDR3 has 16 amino acids. V lost 2 bases to trimming and J lost 0 bases, with 13 bases between them. The germline gives CDR1 SGHTA, CDR2 FQGNSA. The CDR3 is CASSLQTGSMNTEAFF. For the CDR3, the DNA is TGTGCCAGCAGCTTACAAACCGGGTCGATGAACACTGAAGCTTTCTTT.

The chain couples TRBV5-1 to TRBJ2-1; 12 bases are shared with TRBD1. With 4 bases clipped from V and 9 bases from J, the junction kept 5 bases outside the gene matches. Looked up from germline, CDR1 is SGHRS and CDR2 is YFSETQ. The CDR3 contains 14 residues. The CDR3 protein is CASSPGTGGLEQFF. Written as DNA, the CDR3 is TGCGCCAGCAGCCCCGGGACAGGGGGCCTTGAGCAGTTCTTC.

The V gene is TRBV7-2, the J gene TRBJ1-6, with D uncertain. The CDR3 contains 11 residues. Trimming took off 3 bases at V and 6 bases at J, with 0 bases between the two ends. Germline V CDR1 and CDR2: SGHTA, FQGNSA. In DNA, the CDR3 is TGTGCCAGCAGCTTTAATTCACCCCTCCACTTT. Protein: CASSFNSPLHF.

The chain recombines TRBV5-6 with TRBJ2-7, with 11 bases fitting TRBD2. In germline, CDR1 is SGHDT, CDR2 YYEEEE. The trim removed 3 bases at V and 10 bases at J, leaving 6 bases unmatched. This CDR3 region has 13 residues. CDR3 amino acids: CASSSTSGANQYF. The CDR3 DNA reads as TGTGCCAGCAGCTCGACTAGCGGGGCAAACCAGTACTTC.

As concerns this clone: Other DNA sequences in the same sample also yield this CDR3. The rearrangement uses TRBV28 and TRBJ2-7; no firm D call. The CDR3 length is 11 residues. Trimming pared 5 bases from V and 3 bases from J, leaving 5 bases between. Germline values: CDR1 MDHEN, CDR2 SYDVKM. DNA for the CDR3: TGTGCCAGCAGTGCCTTCTACGAGCAGTACTTC. Its protein is CASSAFYEQYF.

The chain uses TRBV5-1 and TRBJ2-3; no clear D. The germline V gene has CDR1 SGHRS and CDR2 YFSETQ. Trimming stripped 0 bases from V and 4 bases from J, with 6 bases between. The CDR3 is 13 amino acids. The CDR3 coding sequence is TGCGCCAGCAGCTTGGGAGTATCAGATACGCAGTATTTT. This translates into CASSLGVSDTQYF. Based on the CDR3 plus reference TRBV5-1 and TRBJ2-3, the full variable domain is KAGVTQTPRYLIKTRGQQVTLSCSPISGHRSVSWYQQTPGQGLQFLFEYFSETQRNKGNFPGRFSGRQFSNSRSEMNVSTLELGDSALYLCASSLGVSDTQYFGPGTRLTVL.

In its sample, this clone was seen a few times. The rearrangement joins TRBV27 to TRBJ2-2; D not resolved. The CDR3 is made up of 12 amino acids. Trimming shortened V by 3 bases and J by 6 bases, and 5 bases separated the two germline ends. CDR1 MNHEY and CDR2 SMNVEV come from the germline V gene (reference sequence). DNA of the CDR3: TGTGCCAGCAGTTTCACTCCCGGGGAGCTGTTTTTT. It codes for CASSFTPGELFF.

This chain joins TRBV11-2 and TRBJ2-7; 12 nucleotides match TRBD2. Trimming took 5 bases from V and 7 from J; bases not matched to a gene: 9. This CDR3 contains 15 residues. Germline V CDR1 and CDR2: SGHAT, FQNNGV. This CDR3 reads CASSGITSGGREQYF. CDR3 DNA: TGTGCCAGCAGCGGGATCACTAGCGGGGGGCGGGAGCAGTACTTC.

The chain employs TRBV28 and TRBJ2-4; the D gene is possibly TRBD1 (6 bases). The V and J ends lost 7 bases and 9 bases respectively, with 22 bases between them. Germline lookup yields CDR1 MDHEN and CDR2 SYDVKM. The CDR3 extends over 15 amino acids. The CDR3 loop is CASTHSGTNSGIQYF. The CDR3 nucleotides read TGTGCCAGCACCCATTCCGGGACAAATAGTGGCATTCAGTACTTC.

The gene calls are TRBV7-2 and TRBJ2-5, with 10 bases aligning to TRBD1. The ends lost 5 bases at V and 4 bases at J; junction bases unmatched: 7. Per germline, CDR1 SGHTA and CDR2 FQGNSA. The CDR3 is made up of 15 amino acids. The CDR3, as DNA: TGTGCCAGCAGCGGGGACAGGGGAGTCGGAGAGACCCAGTACTTC. It yields the protein CASSGDRGVGETQYF.

The chain employs TRBV10-2 and TRBJ2-7, with D possibly TRBD2 on 7 matching bases. The CDR3 totals 14 residues. V dropped 2 bases and J dropped 7 bases, with 15 bases sitting between them. Germline loops: CDR1 WSHSY, CDR2 SAAADI. The CDR3 DNA sequence: TGCGCCAGCAGTGAGGGACTAGGGGGGAATGAGCAGTACTTC. Its translation is CASSEGLGGNEQYF.

V is TRBV29-1 and J is TRBJ1-2; D remains ambiguous. Germline CDR1 is SQVTM and CDR2 is ANQGSEA. This CDR3 contains 12 residues. Trimming took 6 bases from V and 4 from J, leaving 12 bases between them. The CDR3 nucleotides are TGCAGCGTAAAAGCTCAGATCTATGGCTACACCTTC. This gives the protein CSVKAQIYGYTF.

The chain uses TRBV7-9 and TRBJ1-2; D gene uncertain. V gave up 5 bases and J gave up 8 bases, with 18 bases separating them. The length of the CDR3 is 14 residues. In germline, CDR1 is SEHNR, CDR2 FQNEAQ (reference sequence). CDR3 region: CASSIAGIRGGYTF. CDR3 in DNA: TGTGCCAGCAGCATTGCGGGGATTCGGGGAGGCTACACCTTC.

The chain uses TRBV7-2 and TRBJ1-5; D perhaps matches TRBD1 (6 bases). The V gene lost 5 bases and the J gene lost 9 bases, with 17 bases spanning the gap. The CDR3 is 14 residues long. Germline CDR1 reads SGHTA; CDR2 reads FQGNSA. CDR3 DNA sequence: TGTGCCAGCAGCAAGGGGGTAGGAGTAGGGCCCCAGCATTTT. Residues: CASSKGVGVGPQHF.

In this sample, this clone turned up once. This chain links TRBV7-9 with TRBJ2-7; TRBD2 aligns across 7 bases. Germline loops: CDR1 SEHNR, CDR2 FQNEAQ (reference sequence). V lost 5 bases, J lost 3 bases, and 4 bases stayed unmatched. CDR3 length equals 13 residues. The CDR3 sequence: CASSRSSGYEQYF. DNA of the CDR3: TGTGCCAGCAGCAGATCTAGCGGCTACGAGCAGTACTTC.

The chain is built from TRBV11-2 and TRBJ2-7; the match to TRBD1 covers 9 bases. With 6 bases clipped from V and 5 bases from J, the junction kept 11 bases outside the gene matches. From germline, CDR1 is SGHAT and CDR2 FQNNGV. This CDR3 is built from 15 residues. The CDR3 here is CASSYSGQGSDEQYF. CDR3 coding DNA: TGTGCCAGCAGTTATTCGGGACAGGGTTCCGACGAGCAGTACTTC.

This clone was observed a few times. The chain uses TRBV19 and TRBJ1-5; 7 nucleotides match TRBD1. Germline V CDR1 and CDR2: LNHDA, SQIVND (reference sequence). The CDR3 runs to 14 residues. Trimming removed 6 bases from V and 1 base from J; junction bases left unmatched: 3. CDR3 sequence reads: CASRTGYSNQPQHF. The CDR3 nucleotides are TGTGCCAGTAGGACAGGGTACAGCAATCAGCCCCAGCATTTT.

The V and J genes are TRBV5-1 and TRBJ2-7, with TRBD2 as a possible D gene (5 bases). The length of the CDR3 is 13 residues. In germline, CDR1 is SGHRS, CDR2 YFSETQ. Trimming stripped 4 bases from V and 2 bases from J, with 10 bases between. CDR3 coding DNA: TGCGCCAGCAGCGGACTCACCGCCTACGAGCAGTACTTC. It specifies CASSGLTAYEQYF.